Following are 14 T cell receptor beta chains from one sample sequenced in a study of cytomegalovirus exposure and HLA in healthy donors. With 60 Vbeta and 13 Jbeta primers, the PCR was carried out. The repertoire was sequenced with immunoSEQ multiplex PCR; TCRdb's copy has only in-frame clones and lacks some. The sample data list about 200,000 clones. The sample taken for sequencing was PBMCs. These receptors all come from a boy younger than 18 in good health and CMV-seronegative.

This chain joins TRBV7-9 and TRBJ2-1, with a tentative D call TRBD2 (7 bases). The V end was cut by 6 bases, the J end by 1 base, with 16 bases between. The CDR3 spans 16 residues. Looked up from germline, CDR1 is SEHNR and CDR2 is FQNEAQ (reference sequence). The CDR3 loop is CASSSLGGGSYNEQFF. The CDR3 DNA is TGTGCCAGCAGTTCCCTAGGGGGGGGGTCCTACAATGAGCAGTTCTTC.

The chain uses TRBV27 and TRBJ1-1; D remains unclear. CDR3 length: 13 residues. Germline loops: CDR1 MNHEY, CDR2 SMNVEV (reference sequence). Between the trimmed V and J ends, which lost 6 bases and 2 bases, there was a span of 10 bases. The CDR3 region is CASRQVINTEAFF. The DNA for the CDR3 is TGTGCCAGCAGGCAGGTTATAAACACTGAAGCTTTCTTT.

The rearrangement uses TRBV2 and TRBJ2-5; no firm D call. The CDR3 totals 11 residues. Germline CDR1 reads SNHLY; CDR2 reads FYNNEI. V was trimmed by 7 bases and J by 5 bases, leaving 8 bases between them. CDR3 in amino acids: CASISGETQYF. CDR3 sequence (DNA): TGTGCCAGCATCTCCGGGGAGACCCAGTACTTC. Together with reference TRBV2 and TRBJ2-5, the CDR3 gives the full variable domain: EPEVTQTPSHQVTQMGQEVILRCVPISNHLYFYWYRQILGQKVEFLVSFYNNEISEKSEIFDDQFSVERPDGSNFTLKIRSTKLEDSAMYFCASISGETQYFGPGTRLLVL.

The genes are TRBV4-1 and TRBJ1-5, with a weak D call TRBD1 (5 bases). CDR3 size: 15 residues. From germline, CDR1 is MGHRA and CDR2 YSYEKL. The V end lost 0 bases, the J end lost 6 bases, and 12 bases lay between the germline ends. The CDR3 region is CASSQDHGGRQPQHF. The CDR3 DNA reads TGCGCCAGCAGCCAAGATCACGGGGGACGTCAGCCCCAGCATTTT.

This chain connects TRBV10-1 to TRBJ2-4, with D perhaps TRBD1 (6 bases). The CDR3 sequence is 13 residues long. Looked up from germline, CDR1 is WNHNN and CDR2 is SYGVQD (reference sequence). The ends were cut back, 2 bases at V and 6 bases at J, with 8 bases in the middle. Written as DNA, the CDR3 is TGCGCCAGCAGTGAGAGGGGGAGAAACATTCAGTACTTC. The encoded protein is CASSERGRNIQYF.

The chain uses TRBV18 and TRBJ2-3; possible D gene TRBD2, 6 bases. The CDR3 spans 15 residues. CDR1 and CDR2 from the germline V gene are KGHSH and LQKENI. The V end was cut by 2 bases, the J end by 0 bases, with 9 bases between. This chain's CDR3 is CASSPSAGSTDTQYF. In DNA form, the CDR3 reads TGTGCCAGCTCACCATCGGCGGGGAGCACAGATACGCAGTATTTT. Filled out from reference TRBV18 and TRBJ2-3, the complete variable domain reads NAGVMQNPRHLVRRRGQEARLRCSPMKGHSHVYWYRQLPEEGLKFMVYLQKENIIDESGMPKERFSAEFPKEGPSILRIQQVVRGDSAAYFCASSPSAGSTDTQYFGPGTRLTVL.

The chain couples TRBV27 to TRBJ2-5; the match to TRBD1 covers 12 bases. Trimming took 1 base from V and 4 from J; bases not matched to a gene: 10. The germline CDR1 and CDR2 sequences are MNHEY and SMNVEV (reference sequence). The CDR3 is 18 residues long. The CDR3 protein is CASSLYPGQGARGETQYF. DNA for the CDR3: TGTGCCAGCAGTTTATATCCGGGACAGGGGGCGCGGGGAGAGACCCAGTACTTC.

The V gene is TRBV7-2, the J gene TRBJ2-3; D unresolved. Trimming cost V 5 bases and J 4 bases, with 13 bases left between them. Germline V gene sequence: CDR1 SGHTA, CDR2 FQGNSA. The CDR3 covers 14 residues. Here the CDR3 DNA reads TGTGCCAGCAGCCCCCGAGTCTTCGCAGATACGCAGTATTTT. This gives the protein CASSPRVFADTQYF. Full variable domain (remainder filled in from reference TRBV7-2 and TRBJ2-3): GAGVSQSPSNKVTEKGKDVELRCDPISGHTALYWYRQSLGQGLEFLIYFQGNSAPDKSGLPSDRFSAERTGGSVSTLTIQRTQQEDSAVYLCASSPRVFADTQYFGPGTRLTVL.

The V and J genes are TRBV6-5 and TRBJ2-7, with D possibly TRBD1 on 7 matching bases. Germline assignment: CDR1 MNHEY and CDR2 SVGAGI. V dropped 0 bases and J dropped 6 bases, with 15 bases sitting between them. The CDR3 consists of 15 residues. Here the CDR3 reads CASSYSRRGQGEQYF. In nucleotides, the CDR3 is TGTGCCAGCAGTTACTCGAGGAGGGGGCAGGGCGAGCAGTACTTC.

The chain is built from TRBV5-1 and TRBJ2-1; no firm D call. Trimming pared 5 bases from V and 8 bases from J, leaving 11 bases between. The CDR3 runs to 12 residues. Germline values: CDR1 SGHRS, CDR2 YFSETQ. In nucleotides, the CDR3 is TGCGCCAGCAGGGCAGACAAGCATGAGCAGTTCTTC. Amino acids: CASRADKHEQFF.

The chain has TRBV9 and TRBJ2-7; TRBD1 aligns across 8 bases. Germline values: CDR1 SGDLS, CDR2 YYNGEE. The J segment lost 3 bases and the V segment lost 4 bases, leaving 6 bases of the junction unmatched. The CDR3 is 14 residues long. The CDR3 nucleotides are TGTGCCAGCAGCCCATTGGACAGGGTCTACGAGCAGTACTTC. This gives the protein CASSPLDRVYEQYF.

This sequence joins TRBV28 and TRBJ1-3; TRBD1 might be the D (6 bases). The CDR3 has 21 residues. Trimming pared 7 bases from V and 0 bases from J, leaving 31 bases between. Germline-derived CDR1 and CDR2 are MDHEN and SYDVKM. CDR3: CASKNSGATGTLGGSGNTIYF. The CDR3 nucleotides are TGTGCCAGCAAAAACAGCGGGGCGACAGGAACTCTGGGGGGCTCTGGAAACACCATATATTTT.

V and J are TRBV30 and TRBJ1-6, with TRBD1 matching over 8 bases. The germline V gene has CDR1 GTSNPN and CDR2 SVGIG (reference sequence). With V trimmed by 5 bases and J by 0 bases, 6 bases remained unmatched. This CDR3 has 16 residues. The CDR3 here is CAWGPGGSSYNSPLHF. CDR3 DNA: TGTGCCTGGGGCCCAGGGGGCAGCTCCTATAATTCACCCCTCCACTTT.

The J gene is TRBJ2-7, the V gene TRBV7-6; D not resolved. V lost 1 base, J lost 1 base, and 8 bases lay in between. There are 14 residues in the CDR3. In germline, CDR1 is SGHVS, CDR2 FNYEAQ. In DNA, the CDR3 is TGTGCCAGCAGCTTAGACCGCAGGTCCTACGAGCAGTACTTC. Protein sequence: CASSLDRRSYEQYF.